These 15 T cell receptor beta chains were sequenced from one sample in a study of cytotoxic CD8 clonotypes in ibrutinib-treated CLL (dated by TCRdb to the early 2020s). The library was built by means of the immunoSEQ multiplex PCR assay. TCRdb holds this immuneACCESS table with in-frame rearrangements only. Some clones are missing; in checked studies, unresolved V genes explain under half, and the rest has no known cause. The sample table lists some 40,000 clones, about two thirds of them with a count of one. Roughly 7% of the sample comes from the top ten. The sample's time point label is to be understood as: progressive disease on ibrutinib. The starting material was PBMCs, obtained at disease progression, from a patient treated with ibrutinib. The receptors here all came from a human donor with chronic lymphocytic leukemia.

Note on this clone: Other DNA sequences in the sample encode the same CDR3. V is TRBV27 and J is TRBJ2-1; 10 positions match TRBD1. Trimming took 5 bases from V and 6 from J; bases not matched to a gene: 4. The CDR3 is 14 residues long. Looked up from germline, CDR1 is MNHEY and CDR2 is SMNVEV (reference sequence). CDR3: CASSLWTGGNEQFF. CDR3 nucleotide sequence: TGTGCCAGCAGTCTGTGGACAGGGGGCAATGAGCAGTTCTTC.

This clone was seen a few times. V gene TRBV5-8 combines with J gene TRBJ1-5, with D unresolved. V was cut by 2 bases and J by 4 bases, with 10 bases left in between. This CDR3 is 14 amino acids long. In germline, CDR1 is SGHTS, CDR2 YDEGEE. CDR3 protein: CASSFAAANQPQHF. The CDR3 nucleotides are TGTGCCAGCAGCTTCGCGGCAGCGAATCAGCCCCAGCATTTT.

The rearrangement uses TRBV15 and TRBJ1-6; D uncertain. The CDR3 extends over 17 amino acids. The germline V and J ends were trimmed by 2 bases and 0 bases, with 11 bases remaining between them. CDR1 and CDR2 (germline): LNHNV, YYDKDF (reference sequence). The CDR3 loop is CATSRSLVSSYNSPLHF. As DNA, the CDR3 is TGTGCCACCAGCAGATCCTTAGTGAGCTCCTATAATTCACCCCTCCACTTT.

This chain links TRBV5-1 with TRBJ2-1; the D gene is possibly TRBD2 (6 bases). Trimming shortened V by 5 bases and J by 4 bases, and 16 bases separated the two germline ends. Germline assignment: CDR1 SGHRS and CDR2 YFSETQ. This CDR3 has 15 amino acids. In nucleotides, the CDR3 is TGCGCCAGCAGGAGGTTCGAGGGAGGTTACAATGAGCAGTTCTTC. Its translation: CASRRFEGGYNEQFF.

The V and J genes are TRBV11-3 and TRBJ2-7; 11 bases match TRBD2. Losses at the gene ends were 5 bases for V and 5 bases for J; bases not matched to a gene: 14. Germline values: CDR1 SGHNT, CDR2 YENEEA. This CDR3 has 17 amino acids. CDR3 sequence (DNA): TGTGCCAGCAGCGCCGCTACTAGCGGGAGAGCCCTCCACGAGCAGTACTTC. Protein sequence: CASSAATSGRALHEQYF. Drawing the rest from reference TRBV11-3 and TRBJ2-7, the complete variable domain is EAGVVQSPRYKIIEKKQPVAFWCNPISGHNTLYWYLQNLGQGPELLIRYENEEAVDDSQLPKDRFSAERLKGVDSTLKIQPAELGDSAVYLCASSAATSGRALHEQYFGPGTRLTVT.

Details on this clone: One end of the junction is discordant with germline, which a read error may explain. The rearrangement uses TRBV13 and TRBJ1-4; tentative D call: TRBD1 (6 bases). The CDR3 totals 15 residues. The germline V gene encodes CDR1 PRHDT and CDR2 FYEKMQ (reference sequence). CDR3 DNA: TGTGCCAGCAGCCTAGGGGGGCCAACTAATGAAAAACTGTTTTTT. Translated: CASSLGGPTNEKLFF.

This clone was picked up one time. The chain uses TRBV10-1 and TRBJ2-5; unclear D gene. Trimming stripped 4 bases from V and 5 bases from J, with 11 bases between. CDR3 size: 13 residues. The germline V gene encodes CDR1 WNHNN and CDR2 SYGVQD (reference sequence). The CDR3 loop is CASSADPRETQYF. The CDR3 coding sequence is TGCGCCAGCAGTGCTGATCCTCGTGAGACCCAGTACTTC.

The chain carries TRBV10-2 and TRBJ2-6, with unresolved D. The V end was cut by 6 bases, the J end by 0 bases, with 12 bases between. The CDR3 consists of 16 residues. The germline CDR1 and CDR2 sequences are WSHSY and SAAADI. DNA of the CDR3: TGCGCCAGCAGCCAACCCCTAGGCTCTGGGGCCAACGTCCTGACTTTC. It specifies CASSQPLGSGANVLTF.

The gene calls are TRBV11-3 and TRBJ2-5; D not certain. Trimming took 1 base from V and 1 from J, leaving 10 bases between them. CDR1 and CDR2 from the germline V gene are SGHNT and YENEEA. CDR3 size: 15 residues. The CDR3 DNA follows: TGTGCCAGCAGCTTAGTTTCAAAGGGCCAAGAGACCCAGTACTTC. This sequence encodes CASSLVSKGQETQYF.

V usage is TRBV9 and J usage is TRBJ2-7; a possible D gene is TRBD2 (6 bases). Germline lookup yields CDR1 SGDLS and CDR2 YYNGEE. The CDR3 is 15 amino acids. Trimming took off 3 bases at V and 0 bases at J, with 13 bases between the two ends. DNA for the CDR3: TGTGCCAGCAGCGGACCAGGAGGGAGCTCCTACGAGCAGTACTTC. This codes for CASSGPGGSSYEQYF. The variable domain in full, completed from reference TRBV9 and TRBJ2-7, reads DSGVTQTPKHLITATGQRVTLRCSPRSGDLSVYWYQQSLDQGLQFLIQYYNGEERAKGNILERFSAQQFPDLHSELNLSSLELGDSALYFCASSGPGGSSYEQYFGPGTRLTVT.

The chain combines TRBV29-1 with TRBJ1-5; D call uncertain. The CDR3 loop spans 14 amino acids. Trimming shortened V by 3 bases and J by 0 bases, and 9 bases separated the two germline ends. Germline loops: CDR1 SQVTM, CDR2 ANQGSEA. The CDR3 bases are TGCAGCGTTGATACGCCAGGTAGCAATCAGCCCCAGCATTTT. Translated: CSVDTPGSNQPQHF.

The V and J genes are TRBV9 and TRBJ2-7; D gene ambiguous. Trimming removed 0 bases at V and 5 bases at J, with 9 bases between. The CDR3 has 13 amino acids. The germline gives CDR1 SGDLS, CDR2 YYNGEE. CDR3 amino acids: CASSVAVSHEQYF. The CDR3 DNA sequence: TGTGCCAGCAGCGTAGCGGTTTCCCACGAGCAGTACTTC.

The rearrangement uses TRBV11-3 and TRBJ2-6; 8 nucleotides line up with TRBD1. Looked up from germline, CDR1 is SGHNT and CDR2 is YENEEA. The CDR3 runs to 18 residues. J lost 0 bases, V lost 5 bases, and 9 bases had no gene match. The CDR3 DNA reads TGTGCCAGCAGCCCGTTCGGGACAGGTGCCTCTGGGGCCAACGTCCTGACTTTC. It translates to CASSPFGTGASGANVLTF.

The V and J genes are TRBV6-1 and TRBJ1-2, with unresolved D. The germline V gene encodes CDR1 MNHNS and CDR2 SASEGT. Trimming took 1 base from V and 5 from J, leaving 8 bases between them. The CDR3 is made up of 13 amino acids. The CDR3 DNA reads TGTGCCAGCAGTGAAGACAGAGGATATGGCTACACCTTC. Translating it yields CASSEDRGYGYTF.

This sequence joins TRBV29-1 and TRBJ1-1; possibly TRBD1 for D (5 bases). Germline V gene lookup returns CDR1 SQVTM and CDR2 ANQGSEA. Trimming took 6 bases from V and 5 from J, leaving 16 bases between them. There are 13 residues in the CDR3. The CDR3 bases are TGCAGCGTCGCGGGGACTGCGAGGACTGAAGCTTTCTTT. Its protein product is CSVAGTARTEAFF.